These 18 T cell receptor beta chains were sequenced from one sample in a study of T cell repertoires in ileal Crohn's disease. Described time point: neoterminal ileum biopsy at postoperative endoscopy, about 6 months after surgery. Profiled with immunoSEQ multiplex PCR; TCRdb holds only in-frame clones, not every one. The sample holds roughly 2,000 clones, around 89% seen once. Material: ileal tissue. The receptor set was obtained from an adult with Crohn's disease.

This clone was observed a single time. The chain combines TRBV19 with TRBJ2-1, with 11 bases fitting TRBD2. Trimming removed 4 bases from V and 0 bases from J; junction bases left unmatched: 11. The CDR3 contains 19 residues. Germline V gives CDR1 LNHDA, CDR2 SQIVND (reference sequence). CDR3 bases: TGTGCCAGTAGTACTGGGACTAGCGGACTATATAGCTCCTACAATGAGCAGTTCTTC. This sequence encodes CASSTGTSGLYSSYNEQFF. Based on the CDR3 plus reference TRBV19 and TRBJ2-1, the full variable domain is DGGITQSPKYLFRKEGQNVTLSCEQNLNHDAMYWYRQDPGQGLRLIYYSQIVNDFQKGDIAEGYSVSREKKESFPLTVTSAQKNPTAFYLCASSTGTSGLYSSYNEQFFGPGTRLTVL.

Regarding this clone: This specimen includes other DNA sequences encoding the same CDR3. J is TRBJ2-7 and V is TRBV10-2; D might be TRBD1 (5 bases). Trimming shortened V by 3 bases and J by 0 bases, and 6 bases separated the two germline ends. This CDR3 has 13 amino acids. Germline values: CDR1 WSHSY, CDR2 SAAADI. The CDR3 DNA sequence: TGCGCCAGCAGTGAAGACAGCTCCTACGAGCAGTACTTC. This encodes CASSEDSSYEQYF.

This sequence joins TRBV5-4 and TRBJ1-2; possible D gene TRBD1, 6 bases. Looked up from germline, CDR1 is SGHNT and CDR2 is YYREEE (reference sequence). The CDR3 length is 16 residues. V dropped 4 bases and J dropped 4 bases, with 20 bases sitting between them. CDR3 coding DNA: TGTGCCAGCAGCCTGGCTGTCGGGACAAAGATCTATGGCTACACCTTC. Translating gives CASSLAVGTKIYGYTF. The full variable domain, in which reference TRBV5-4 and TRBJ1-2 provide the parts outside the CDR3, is ETGVTQSPTHLIKTRGQQVTLRCSSQSGHNTVSWYQQALGQGPQFIFQYYREEENGRGNFPPRFSGLQFPNYSSELNVNALELDDSALYLCASSLAVGTKIYGYTFGSGTRLTVV.

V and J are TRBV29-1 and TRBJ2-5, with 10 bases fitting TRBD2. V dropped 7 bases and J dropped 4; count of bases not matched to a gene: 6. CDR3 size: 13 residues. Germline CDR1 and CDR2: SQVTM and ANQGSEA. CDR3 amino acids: CSASGRVGETQYF. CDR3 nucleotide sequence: TGCAGCGCGAGCGGGAGGGTGGGAGAGACCCAGTACTTC.

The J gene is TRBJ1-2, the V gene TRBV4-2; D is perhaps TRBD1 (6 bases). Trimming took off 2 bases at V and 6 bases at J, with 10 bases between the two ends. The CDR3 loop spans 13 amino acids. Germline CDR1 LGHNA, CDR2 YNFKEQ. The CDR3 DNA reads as TGTGCCAGCAGCCAACGGTCAGGGGATGGCTACACCTTC. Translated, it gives CASSQRSGDGYTF.

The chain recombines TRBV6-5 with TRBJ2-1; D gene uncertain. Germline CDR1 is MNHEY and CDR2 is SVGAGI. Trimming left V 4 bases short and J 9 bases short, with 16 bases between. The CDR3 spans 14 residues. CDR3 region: CASSSGDRGSEQFF. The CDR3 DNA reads TGTGCCAGCAGTTCCGGCGACCGAGGTAGTGAGCAGTTCTTC.

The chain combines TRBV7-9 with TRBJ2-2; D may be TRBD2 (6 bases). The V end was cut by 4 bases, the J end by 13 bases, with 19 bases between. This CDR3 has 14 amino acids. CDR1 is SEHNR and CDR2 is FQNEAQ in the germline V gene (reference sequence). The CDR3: CASSSTSPVGRLFF. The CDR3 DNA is TGTGCCAGCAGCTCAACTAGCCCTGTGGGTCGGCTGTTTTTT.

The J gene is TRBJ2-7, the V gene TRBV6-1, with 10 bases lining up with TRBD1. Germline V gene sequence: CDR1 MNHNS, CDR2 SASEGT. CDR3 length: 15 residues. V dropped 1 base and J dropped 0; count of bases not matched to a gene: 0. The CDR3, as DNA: TGTGCCAGCAGTGAAGGGACAGGGGGCTCCTACGAGCAGTACTTC. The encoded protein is CASSEGTGGSYEQYF.

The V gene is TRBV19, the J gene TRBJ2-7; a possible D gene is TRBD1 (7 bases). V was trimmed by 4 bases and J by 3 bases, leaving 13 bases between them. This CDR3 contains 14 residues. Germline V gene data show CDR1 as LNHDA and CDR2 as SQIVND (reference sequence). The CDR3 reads CASSTAGGYYEQYF. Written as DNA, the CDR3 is TGTGCCAGTAGTACCGCAGGGGGGTACTACGAGCAGTACTTC. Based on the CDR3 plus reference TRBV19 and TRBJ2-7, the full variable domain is DGGITQSPKYLFRKEGQNVTLSCEQNLNHDAMYWYRQDPGQGLRLIYYSQIVNDFQKGDIAEGYSVSREKKESFPLTVTSAQKNPTAFYLCASSTAGGYYEQYFGPGTRLTVT.

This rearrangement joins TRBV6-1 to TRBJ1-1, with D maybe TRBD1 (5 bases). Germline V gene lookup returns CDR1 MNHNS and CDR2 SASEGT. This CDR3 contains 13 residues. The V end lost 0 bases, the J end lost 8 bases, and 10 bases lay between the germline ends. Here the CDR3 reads CASSEAWTREAFF. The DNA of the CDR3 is TGTGCCAGCAGTGAAGCCTGGACAAGGGAAGCTTTCTTT.

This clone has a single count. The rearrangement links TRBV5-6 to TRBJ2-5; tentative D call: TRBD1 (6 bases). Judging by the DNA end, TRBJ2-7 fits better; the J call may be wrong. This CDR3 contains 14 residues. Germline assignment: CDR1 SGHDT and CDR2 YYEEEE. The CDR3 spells CASSSQGHLYEQYF. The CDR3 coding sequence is TGTGCCAGCAGCTCCCAGGGACACCTCTACGAGCAGTACTTC.

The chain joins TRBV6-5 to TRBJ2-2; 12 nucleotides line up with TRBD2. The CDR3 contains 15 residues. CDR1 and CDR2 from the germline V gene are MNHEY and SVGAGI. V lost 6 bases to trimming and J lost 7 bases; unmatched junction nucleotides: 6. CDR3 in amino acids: CASRLAGGTGGELFF. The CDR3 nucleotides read TGTGCCAGCAGGCTAGCGGGAGGGACGGGCGGGGAGCTGTTTTTT.

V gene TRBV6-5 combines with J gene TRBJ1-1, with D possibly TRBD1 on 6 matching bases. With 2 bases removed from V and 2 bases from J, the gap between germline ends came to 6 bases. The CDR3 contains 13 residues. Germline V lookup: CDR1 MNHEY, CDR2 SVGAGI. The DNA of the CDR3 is TGTGCCAGCAGTTACGGGGGCAACACTGAAGCTTTCTTT. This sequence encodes CASSYGGNTEAFF.

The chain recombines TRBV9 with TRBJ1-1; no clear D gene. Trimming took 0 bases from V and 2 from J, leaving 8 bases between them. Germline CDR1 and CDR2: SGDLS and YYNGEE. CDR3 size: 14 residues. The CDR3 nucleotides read TGTGCCAGCAGCGTAGTCCCTAGAAACACTGAAGCTTTCTTT. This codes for CASSVVPRNTEAFF. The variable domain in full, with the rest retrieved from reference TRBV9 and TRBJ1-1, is DSGVTQTPKHLITATGQRVTLRCSPRSGDLSVYWYQQSLDQGLQFLIQYYNGEERAKGNILERFSAQQFPDLHSELNLSSLELGDSALYFCASSVVPRNTEAFFGQGTRLTVV.

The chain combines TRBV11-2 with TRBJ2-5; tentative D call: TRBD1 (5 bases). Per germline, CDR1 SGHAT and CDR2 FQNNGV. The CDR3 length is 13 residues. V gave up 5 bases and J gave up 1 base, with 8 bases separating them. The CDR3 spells CASSGAGQETQYF. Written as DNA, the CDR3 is TGTGCCAGCAGCGGGGCAGGCCAAGAGACCCAGTACTTC. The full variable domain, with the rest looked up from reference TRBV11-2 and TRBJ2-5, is EAGVAQSPRYKIIEKRQSVAFWCNPISGHATLYWYQQILGQGPKLLIQFQNNGVVDDSQLPKDRFSAERLKGVDSTLKIQPAKLEDSAVYLCASSGAGQETQYFGPGTRLLVL.

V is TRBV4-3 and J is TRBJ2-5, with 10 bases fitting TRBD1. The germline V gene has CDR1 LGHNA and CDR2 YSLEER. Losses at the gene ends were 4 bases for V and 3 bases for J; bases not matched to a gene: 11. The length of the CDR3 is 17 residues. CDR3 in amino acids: CASSPQTWTGGEETQYF. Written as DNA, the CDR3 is TGCGCCAGCAGCCCCCAAACATGGACAGGGGGTGAAGAGACCCAGTACTTC.

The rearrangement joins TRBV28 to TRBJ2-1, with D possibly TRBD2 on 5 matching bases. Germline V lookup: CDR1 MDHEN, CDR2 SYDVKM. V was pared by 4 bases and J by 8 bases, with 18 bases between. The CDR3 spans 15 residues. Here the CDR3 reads CASSSLITSRDEQFF. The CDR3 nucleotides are TGTGCCAGCAGTTCCCTAATTACTAGTCGGGATGAGCAGTTCTTC.

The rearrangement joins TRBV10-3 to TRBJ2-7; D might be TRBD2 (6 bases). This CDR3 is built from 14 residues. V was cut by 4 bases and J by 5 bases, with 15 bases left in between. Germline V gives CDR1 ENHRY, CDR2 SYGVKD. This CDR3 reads CAISGAGRPNEQYF. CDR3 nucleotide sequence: TGTGCCATCAGTGGAGCCGGGAGACCTAACGAGCAGTACTTC.